This TCR beta chain came from a study of identifying expanded T cells in peripheral blood (dated by TCRdb to between 2019 and 2020). As for the study more broadly: Separate aliquots of the same genomic DNA pool were sequenced to produce technical replicates, and four replicates were compared in pairs. Broader findings and caveats from the paper: It was expected by the authors that biological variance in healthy repertoires might increase further over much longer intervals, such as months to years. The beta-binomial model significantly reduced the number of clones called differentially abundant and the false-positive rate across all healthy-donor time intervals. Variance in clone template counts between approximately two-week samples significantly increased with total template count across all healthy donors. The binomial model flagged 0.9 to 1.5 differentially abundant clones between technical replicates, compared with 15 to 17 over about two weeks and 18 to 20 over around four weeks.

During the collection period, no immune events, such as infections, were documented for the healthy donors. Blood repertoires from healthy donors were used as a training cohort for calibrating time-dependent variance in a beta-binomial model of differential abundance of T-cell clones. There were roughly 10 healthy donors in the training cohort, of whom 3 were female and 7 were male. Donor ages ranged from about 29 to 70 years, with an average of roughly 40 years. Whole blood was collected from each healthy donor at three time points spaced 2 to 3 weeks apart and obtained from a commercial supplier. Genomic DNA was extracted from unsorted whole blood for immunosequencing. Based on the germline V gene, the CDR1 and CDR2 sequences are KGHSH and LQKENI. Trimming takes 4 bases off V and 0 bases off J; junction bases not matched to a gene: 6. The CDR3 measures 15 amino acids from cysteine to phenylalanine. Of the read, only the CDR3 DNA is kept; its 45 bases are in frame from base 1.

Only a few counts were recorded for this clone. This clone's antigen is unknown. The input lacks base qualities; no much larger clone sits a single base away. The immunoSEQ Assay, which relies on bias-controlled multiplex PCR amplification of genomic DNA, was used to profile TCRbeta CDR3 regions. For the original study's pipeline: The absolute abundance of each unique TCRbeta CDR3 region was quantified after sequences were collapsed and filtered. Two models were used to test differential abundance: a binomial model (Fisher-equivalent) and a beta-binomial model that adds time-dependent variance fitted from healthy donors. Clones with fewer than 5 combined templates were excluded, and clones with Benjamini-Hochberg FDR below 0.01 were called differentially abundant. Beta-binomial variance was modeled as a function of total template count across the two samples using the form v = (b*log(k)+a)^2. TCRdb holds this immuneACCESS table with in-frame rearrangements only. Some clones are missing; in checked studies, unresolved V genes explain under half, and the rest has no known cause. V and J calls and clone size are given by that table; D and trimming were obtained from the DNA. Across this sample there are under 150,000 clones, with less than 90% seen only once. The top ten clonotypes cover 7.5% to 9% of the sample.

The chain links TRBV18 with TRBJ2-7, with TRBD1 identical over 7 junction bases. Sequencing input: blood. This clonotype originated in a person aged 18 to 70 in good health. Here the CDR3 is given as CASSLRDRSSYEQYF. The nucleotides are TGTGCCAGCTCACTCCGGGACAGAAGCTCCTACGAGCAGTACTTC.